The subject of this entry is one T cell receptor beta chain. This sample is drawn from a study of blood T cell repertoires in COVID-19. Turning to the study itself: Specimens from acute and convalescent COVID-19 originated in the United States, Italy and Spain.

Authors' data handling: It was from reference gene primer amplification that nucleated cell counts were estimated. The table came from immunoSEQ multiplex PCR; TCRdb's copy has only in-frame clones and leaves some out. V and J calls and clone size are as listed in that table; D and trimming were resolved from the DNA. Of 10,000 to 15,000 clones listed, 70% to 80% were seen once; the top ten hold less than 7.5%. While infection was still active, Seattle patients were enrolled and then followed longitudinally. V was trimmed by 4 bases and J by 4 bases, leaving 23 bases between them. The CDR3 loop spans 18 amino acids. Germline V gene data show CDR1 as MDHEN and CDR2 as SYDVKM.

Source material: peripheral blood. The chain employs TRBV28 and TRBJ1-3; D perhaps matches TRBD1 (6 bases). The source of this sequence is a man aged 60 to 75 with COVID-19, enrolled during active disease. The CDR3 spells CASSSDSHSAAGGNTIYF. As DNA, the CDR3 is TGTGCCAGCAGTTCGGACAGCCACTCCGCTGCTGGGGGAAACACCATATATTTT.